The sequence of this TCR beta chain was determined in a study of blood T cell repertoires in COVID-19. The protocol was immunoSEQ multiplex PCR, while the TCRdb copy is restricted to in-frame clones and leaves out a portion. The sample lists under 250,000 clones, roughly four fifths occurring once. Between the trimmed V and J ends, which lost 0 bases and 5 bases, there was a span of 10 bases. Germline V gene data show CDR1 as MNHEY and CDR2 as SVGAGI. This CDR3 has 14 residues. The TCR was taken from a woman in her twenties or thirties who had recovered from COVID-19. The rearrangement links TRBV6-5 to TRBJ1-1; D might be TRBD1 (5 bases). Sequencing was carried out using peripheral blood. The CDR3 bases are TGTGCCAGCAGTTACTCCCAGGGTCGAACTGAAGCTTTCTTT. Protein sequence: CASSYSQGRTEAFF.